This T cell receptor beta chain was retrieved from a study of T cells in Graves' hyperthyroidism and ophthalmopathy (dated by TCRdb to the late 2010s). Background on the whole study: Peripheral blood was collected at initial diagnosis, before any treatment. To identify TCR V-J signatures that set the groups apart, the researchers used a discovery cohort of more than 95 patients, made up of 40 to 45 with Graves' ophthalmopathy and 55 to 65 with stable Graves' hyperthyroidism. The study also compared thyroid tissue and blood T-cell repertoires from 6 or 7 Graves' hyperthyroidism patients. The 90 to 100 discovery patients were randomly divided into training and test sets at a 7:3 ratio. After sampling, hyperthyroidism patients received methimazole starting at 30 mg daily, and ophthalmopathy patients received high-dose intravenous methylprednisolone. The paper reports TCR Vbeta CDR3 sequencing of roughly 140 peripheral blood samples: over 40 ophthalmopathy, about 75 hyperthyroidism and some 17 progressor patients. Prospective prediction of ophthalmopathy was tested in an independent validation cohort of 18 to 20 hyperthyroidism patients and approximately 17 patients who later progressed to ophthalmopathy.

There are many counts of this clonotype. No cognate antigen has been identified for it. No qualities accompany the bases; no much larger clone lies one base away. Stable Graves' hyperthyroidism was defined as no progression to ophthalmopathy during 18 months of follow-up. Hyperthyroidism patients were aged 18 to 65 years and newly diagnosed, with disease duration of less than 2 months. The study excluded patients with uncontrolled infections, other autoimmune diseases, pregnancy or lactation. Diagnoses were based on clinical symptoms, serum thyroxine and TRAb, thyroid ultrasound and orbital computed tomography. PBMCs were isolated from about 9 ml of fresh peripheral blood by Ficoll-Paque density gradient centrifugation. Trizol reagent was used to extract total RNA, and RNA quality was then checked on an Agilent 2100 Bioanalyzer. Amplification of TCR beta CDR3 regions was carried out from RNA transcripts. A first-round RT-PCR of the TCR CDR3 used the HTBI primer set with the Qiagen OneStep RT-PCR kit. A second multiplex PCR round built the libraries, followed by size selection and purification. The libraries were sequenced on an Illumina HiSeq2000 using paired-end 100 bp reads. As for how the authors treated the data: SOAPnuke was used to process the raw data, throwing out any read that contained adapters or uncalled bases, had a mean Phred below 15, or lacked an exact constant-primer or identifier match. High-quality paired reads were merged using COPE v1.2.5, and each unique nucleotide sequence was defined as a clonotype. Clonotypes were aligned to IMGT TRBV, TRBD and TRBJ reference segments using MiTCR v1.1. The analysis was restricted to V-J combinations with a frequency above 0.0001, which together covered 99.2% of the repertoires. The TCS score was defined as the ratio of F50 (clonal expansion) to E x V (chaos), calculated using BLOSUM62-based TCRdist between CDR3 peptides within each V-J. Welch's t-statistics and random forest reduced 450 to 600 V-J features to 13, which were used in a naive Bayes classifier (R e1071). TCRdb passed the public sequencing reads through fastp at Q25 and MiXCR, retaining productive beta sequences. Rows are combined by CDR3 protein, so each entry shows the most common genes and DNA. The authors' filters were not applied to this entry. The sample has some 770,000 distinct CDR3 sequences on record, roughly 17% of them singletons. The top ten constitute around 7.7% of the sample.

From the cysteine up to the phenylalanine, the CDR3 has a length of 15 residues. Only the CDR3 DNA stays, 45 bases, in frame from base 1. V ends up 0 bases short and J 6 bases short, with an unmatched junction base count of 7. Results the study describes overall, beyond this receptor: Ophthalmopathy was separated from stable hyperthyroidism by a 13 V-J signature model, with approximately 89% sensitivity and 81% to 82% specificity obtained in cross-validation and 80%/75% obtained in testing. In validation, progression to ophthalmopathy was predicted by the model with about 70% sensitivity and 72.22% specificity, a median of 6.5 months before onset. Sample size was not statistically predetermined, and investigators were not blinded to group allocation. Most expanded thyroid clonotypes (frequency above 0.001) were also detected in blood, suggesting blood repertoires may reflect thyroid immune responses.

Sequencing was performed on blood. Recombination joined TRBV12-3 or TRBV12-4 with TRBJ2-7, with 8 bases aligning to TRBD2. This receptor was taken from a man between 18 and 29 years old with Graves' hyperthyroidism. This receptor has the CDR3 CASSLASGGGVEQYF. The bases are TGTGCCAGCAGTTTAGCCTCGGGAGGGGGGGTCGAGCAGTACTTC.